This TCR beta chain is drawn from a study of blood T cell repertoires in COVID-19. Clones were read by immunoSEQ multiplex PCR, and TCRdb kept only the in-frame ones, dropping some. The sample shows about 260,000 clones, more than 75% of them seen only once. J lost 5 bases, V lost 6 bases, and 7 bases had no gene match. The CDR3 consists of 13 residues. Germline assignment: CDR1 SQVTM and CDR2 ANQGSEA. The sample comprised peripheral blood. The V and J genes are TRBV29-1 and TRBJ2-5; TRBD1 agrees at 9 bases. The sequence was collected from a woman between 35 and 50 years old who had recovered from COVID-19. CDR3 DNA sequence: TGCAGCGTGAACAGGGGGCAATGGGAGACCCAGTACTTC. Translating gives CSVNRGQWETQYF.